This T cell receptor beta chain came from a study of blood T cell repertoires in COVID-19. Across the study: Italy, Spain and the United States were the sources of the convalescent and acute COVID-19 samples. The cDNA or gDNA used as material had been derived from T cells, B-cell-depleted T cells, or PBMCs.

The V segment lost 6 bases and the J segment 4 bases; nucleotides outside the gene matches: 11. In germline, CDR1 is SGHAT, CDR2 FQDESV (reference sequence). This CDR3 contains 15 residues. Original data processing: Amplifying reference gene primers gave estimates of nucleated cell counts. Using immunoSEQ multiplex PCR, the repertoire was profiled, and TCRdb retains in-frame clones only, with some absent. That table furnishes V, J and clone size, whereas the DNA furnished D and trimming. The repertoire consists of about 250,000 clones, with around 83% occurring once and the leading ten covering about 5.7%.

The chain combines TRBV11-1 with TRBJ2-7; TRBD1 matches 8 bases. This TCR was sampled from a man at least 80 years old with acute or convalescent COVID-19. The specimen was peripheral blood. CDR3 sequence (DNA): TGTGCCAGCAGACTTCCATGGACAGGGCTTTACGAGCAGTACTTC. It encodes CASRLPWTGLYEQYF. Combining the CDR3 with reference TRBV11-1 and TRBJ2-7 gives the whole variable domain EAEVAQSPRYKITEKSQAVAFWCDPISGHATLYWYRQILGQGPELLVQFQDESVVDDSQLPKDRFSAERLKGVDSTLKIQPAELGDSAMYLCASRLPWTGLYEQYFGPGTRLTVT.